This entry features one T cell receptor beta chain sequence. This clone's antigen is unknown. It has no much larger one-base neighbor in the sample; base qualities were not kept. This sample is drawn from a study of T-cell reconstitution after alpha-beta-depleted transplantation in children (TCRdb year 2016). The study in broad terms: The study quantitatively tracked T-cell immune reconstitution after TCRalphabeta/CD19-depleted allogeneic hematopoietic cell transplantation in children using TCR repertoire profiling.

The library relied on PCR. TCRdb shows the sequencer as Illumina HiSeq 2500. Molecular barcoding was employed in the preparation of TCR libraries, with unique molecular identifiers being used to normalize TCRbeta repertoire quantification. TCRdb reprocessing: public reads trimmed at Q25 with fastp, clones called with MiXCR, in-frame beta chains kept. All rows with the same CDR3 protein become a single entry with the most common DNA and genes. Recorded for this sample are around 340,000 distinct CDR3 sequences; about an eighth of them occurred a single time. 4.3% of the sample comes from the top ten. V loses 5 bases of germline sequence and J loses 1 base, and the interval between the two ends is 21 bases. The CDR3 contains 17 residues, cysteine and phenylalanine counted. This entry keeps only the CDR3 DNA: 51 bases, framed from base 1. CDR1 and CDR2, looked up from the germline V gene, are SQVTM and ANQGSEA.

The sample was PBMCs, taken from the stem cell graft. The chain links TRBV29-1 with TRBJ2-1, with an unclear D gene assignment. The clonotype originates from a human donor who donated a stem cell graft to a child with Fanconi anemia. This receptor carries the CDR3 CSVSWQSRKNSYNEQFF. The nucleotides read TGCAGCGTTTCGTGGCAAAGTAGGAAAAATTCCTACAATGAGCAGTTCTTC.